Below, 5 T cell receptor beta chains from the same sample are listed, as sequenced in a study of T cell responses to AZD1222 COVID-19 vaccine. Produced via immunoSEQ multiplex PCR; TCRdb's table is partial and in-frame only. The table includes 80,000 to 90,000 clones, 92% detected once. Sample: peripheral blood, taken on day 0 of AZD1222 vaccination. The receptors were gathered from an adult in good health.

The gene calls are TRBV11-2 and TRBJ2-1; no clear D gene. The CDR3 loop spans 14 amino acids. Germline V lookup: CDR1 SGHAT, CDR2 FQNNGV. V dropped 5 bases and J dropped 8 bases, with 16 bases sitting between them. CDR3 nucleotide sequence: TGTGCCAGCAGCACGGGCACACCGCCCCATGAGCAGTTCTTC. This translates into CASSTGTPPHEQFF.

In its sample, this clone was seen a few times. V is TRBV4-2 and J is TRBJ2-6; tentative D call: TRBD2 (5 bases). Trimming shortened V by 3 bases and J by 0 bases, and 18 bases separated the two germline ends. The CDR3 runs 19 residues. CDR1 and CDR2 (germline): LGHNA, YNFKEQ. The CDR3: CASSQAREGSGSGANVLTF. DNA for the CDR3: TGTGCCAGCAGCCAGGCCCGGGAAGGGTCGGGCTCTGGGGCCAACGTCCTGACTTTC.

This rearrangement joins TRBV6-5 to TRBJ2-7; D unclear. Germline V gene lookup returns CDR1 MNHEY and CDR2 SVGAGI. The CDR3 covers 13 residues. The V end lost 0 bases, the J end lost 3 bases, and 6 bases lay between the germline ends. CDR3 DNA: TGTGCCAGCAGTTACTCCGCAGTCTACGAGCAGTACTTC. Amino acids: CASSYSAVYEQYF.

The V and J genes are TRBV7-2 and TRBJ2-1; 12 nucleotides line up with TRBD2. The trim removed 5 bases at V and 12 bases at J, leaving 11 bases unmatched. CDR1 and CDR2 (germline): SGHTA, FQGNSA. This CDR3 is 15 amino acids long. The CDR3 spells CASSPTSGRRYGQFF. In DNA form, the CDR3 reads TGTGCCAGCAGCCCGACTAGCGGGAGACGTTATGGGCAGTTCTTC. The whole variable domain, filled in from reference TRBV7-2 and TRBJ2-1, reads GAGVSQSPSNKVTEKGKDVELRCDPISGHTALYWYRQSLGQGLEFLIYFQGNSAPDKSGLPSDRFSAERTGGSVSTLTIQRTQQEDSAVYLCASSPTSGRRYGQFFGPGTRLTVL.

This chain connects TRBV19 to TRBJ1-2; the D is unclear. Trimming cost V 3 bases and J 4 bases, with 15 bases left between them. Germline loops: CDR1 LNHDA, CDR2 SQIVND (reference sequence). CDR3 length equals 15 residues. CDR3 amino acids: CASSIDFSSRYGYTF. Written as DNA, the CDR3 is TGTGCCAGTAGTATTGATTTCAGCTCGCGCTATGGCTACACCTTC.